The source of this T cell receptor beta chain is a study of Graves' ophthalmopathy and Graves' hyperthyroidism (dated by TCRdb to between 2017 and 2018). Study-wide context: Peripheral blood was collected at initial diagnosis, prior to any treatment. TCR beta repertoire signatures were used to distinguish Graves' ophthalmopathy from Graves' hyperthyroidism and to predict progression to ophthalmopathy. In total, 135 blood samples were TCR-sequenced: some 40 ophthalmopathy, some 75 hyperthyroidism and about 17 hyperthyroidism-to-ophthalmopathy patients. To explore V-J signatures that separate ophthalmopathy from hyperthyroidism, a discovery set of about a hundred patients was enrolled, consisting of fewer than 45 with ophthalmopathy and under 65 with stable hyperthyroidism. An independent validation cohort was composed of 18 hyperthyroidism patients and about 16 patients who later progressed from hyperthyroidism to ophthalmopathy. In more than five hyperthyroidism patients, T-cell repertoires of thyroid tissue and blood were compared. After sampling, hyperthyroidism patients received methimazole starting at 30 mg daily, and ophthalmopathy patients received high-dose intravenous methylprednisolone. The 100 or so discovery patients were divided at random into training and test sets in a 7:3 ratio. Results the study describes overall, beyond this receptor: Sample size was not predetermined statistically, and investigators were not blinded to group allocation. In validation, the model predicted ophthalmopathy progression with about 71% sensitivity and around 72% specificity; around twelve predicted patients were CT-confirmed with GO in a median of approximately 6.2 months. Most expanded thyroid clonotypes with frequency above 0.001 were also detected in blood, suggesting blood repertoires may reflect the thyroid immune response. In cross-validation, the 13-signature model distinguished ophthalmopathy from stable hyperthyroidism with almost 90% sensitivity and around 81% specificity, and in the test set the corresponding values were approximately 79% and 70%.

The germline V gene encodes CDR1 DFQATT and CDR2 SNEGSKA (reference sequence). Taken from cysteine to phenylalanine, the CDR3 has 14 residues. Here the CDR3 DNA is all that survives: 42 bases in frame from base 1. V is shortened by 3 bases, J by 2 bases, and the region joining them spans 13 bases. The sample holds many counts of this clonotype. The clone's antigen remains unknown. Base qualities were left out, and no much larger clone turns up one base away. A patient counted as having stable hyperthyroidism if there was no progression to ophthalmopathy within 18 months of follow-up. The hyperthyroidism patients were 18 to 65 years old and newly diagnosed, with a disease duration of less than 2 months. Patients with other autoimmune diseases, uncontrolled infections, pregnancy or lactation were excluded. Clinical symptoms, serum thyroxine, TRAb, thyroid ultrasound and orbital computed tomography were used for diagnosis. Using Ficoll-Paque density gradient centrifugation, PBMCs were isolated from about 9.4 ml of fresh peripheral blood. Total RNA was extracted using Trizol reagent, and RNA quality was checked on an Agilent 2100 Bioanalyzer.

TCR beta CDR3 regions were amplified from RNA transcripts for repertoire sequencing. The first round of RT-PCR was done with HTBI primers and the Qiagen OneStep RT-PCR kit, and was followed by a second round of multiplex PCR, then size selection and purification. Libraries were sequenced paired-end with 100 bp reads on an Illumina HiSeq2000. As for how the authors treated the data: SOAPnuke was used to process the reads, removing any read that contained adapters or uncalled bases, had a mean Phred below 15, or lacked an exact match to the constant primer or identifier. High-quality paired reads were merged with COPE v1.2.5. Each unique nucleotide sequence was treated as a clonotype, and MiTCR v1.1 was used to align the clonotypes to the IMGT TRB V, D and J references. The analysis was limited to V-J combinations with a frequency above 0.0001, which together covered about 99% of the repertoires. For each V-J combination, a TCR clonal expansion and chaos score was defined as the ratio of F50 clonal expansion to chaos observed in the TCRdist matrix. Welch's t-statistics and random forest were used to narrow the features down to approximately twelve V-J combinations, which were then fed into a naive Bayes classifier. The similarity between thyroid and blood repertoires was quantified using the Morisita-Horn index. In-frame beta chains were kept once TCRdb had trimmed the public reads at Q25 with fastp and called clones with MiXCR. Rows with one shared CDR3 protein collapse into an entry with the most common genes and DNA. Here the V and J calls rest on TCRdb's processing, not on the authors' analysis. This sample comprises about 620,000 distinct CDR3 sequences, 22% of them detected only once. The ten largest clones capture about 6.6% of the sample.

In this chain, TRBV20-1 is recombined with TRBJ2-5; the D region possibly corresponds to TRBD1 (6 bases align). Sequenced: peripheral blood. This TCR came from a woman between 18 and 30 years old with stable Graves' hyperthyroidism. Some clones in this sample may be carry-over from other donors' samples. Donor details come from another sample of the same person, matched by shared clones. The bases read TGCAGTGCTAGGGTGGCAGGGGCTCAAGAGACCCAGTACTTC. It specifies CSARVAGAQETQYF.